A single sample is the source of the 29 T cell receptor beta chains below, sequenced in a study of untreated major depressive disorder. For these TCRs, the target antigens are not known. Study conclusions and caveats: Depressed patients' CD4+ T cells carried increased TRBV05-01 (Vbeta 5.1) usage versus control CD4+ T cells.

The protocol was immunoSEQ multiplex PCR, while the TCRdb copy is restricted to in-frame clones and leaves out a portion. The table includes around 23,000 clones, about 90% detected once. Input material: CD4+ T cells from PBMCs. These receptors all stem from a young woman with major depressive disorder.

V and J are TRBV28 and TRBJ2-2; 7 bases fit TRBD1. CDR1 is MDHEN and CDR2 is SYDVKM in the germline V gene. V was clipped by 10 bases and J by 6 bases; unmatched bases: 17. This CDR3 comprises 16 residues. The CDR3 DNA reads as TGTGCCACCCGTCGGGACAGACCGTCTCACGCCGGGGAGCTGTTTTTT. Amino acids: CATRRDRPSHAGELFF. The full variable domain, in which reference TRBV28 and TRBJ2-2 provide the parts outside the CDR3, is DVKVTQSSRYLVKRTGEKVFLECVQDMDHENMFWYRQDPGLGLRLIYFSYDVKMKEKGDIPEGYSVSREKKERFSLILESASTNQTSMYLCATRRDRPSHAGELFFGEGSRLTVL.

The J gene is TRBJ1-5, the V gene TRBV5-6; a possible D gene is TRBD1 (5 bases). Trimming removed 0 bases at V and 7 bases at J, with 11 bases between. The CDR3 length is 14 residues. Germline CDR1 SGHDT, CDR2 YYEEEE. CDR3: CASSLDGAEQPQHF. The CDR3 nucleotides read TGTGCCAGCAGCTTGGATGGGGCGGAGCAGCCCCAGCATTTT. The full variable domain, with the rest looked up from reference TRBV5-6 and TRBJ1-5, is DAGVTQSPTHLIKTRGQQVTLRCSPKSGHDTVSWYQQALGQGPQFIFQYYEEEERQRGNFPDRFSGHQFPNYSSELNVNALLLGDSALYLCASSLDGAEQPQHFGDGTRLSIL.

The rearrangement uses TRBV28 and TRBJ2-3; 11 bases match TRBD2. The CDR3 loop spans 17 amino acids. The germline V gene has CDR1 MDHEN and CDR2 SYDVKM. The J segment lost 9 bases and the V segment lost 5 bases, leaving 16 bases of the junction unmatched. The CDR3 nucleotides are TGTGCCAGCAGTACAGGCGGTAGCGGGAGGGCCAGGGGCACGCAGTATTTT. Translating it yields CASSTGGSGRARGTQYF.

Note on this clone: Relative to the germline gene, one junction end is altered; a read error may explain this. This rearrangement joins TRBV20-1 to TRBJ1-5; D possibly corresponds to TRBD1 (6 bases). CDR3 length: 11 residues. Per the germline V gene, CDR1 is DFQATT and CDR2 is SNEGSKA (reference sequence). This CDR3 is CSAFQGKIRAF. The CDR3 bases are TGCAGTGCTTTTCAGGGGAAAATCCGCGCTTTT.

The chain carries TRBV18 and TRBJ2-5; D perhaps matches TRBD2 (6 bases). Germline CDR1 reads KGHSH; CDR2 reads LQKENI. V was trimmed by 4 bases and J by 7 bases, leaving 10 bases between them. The CDR3 is 12 amino acids. The CDR3 sequence: CASSLEGMTQYF. DNA of the CDR3: TGTGCCAGCTCACTGGAGGGGATGACCCAGTACTTC.

V usage is TRBV7-9 and J usage is TRBJ2-5; the D is unclear. Trimming shortened V by 1 base and J by 5 bases, and 8 bases separated the two germline ends. CDR3 length: 13 residues. CDR1 and CDR2 from the germline V gene are SEHNR and FQNEAQ (reference sequence). The CDR3 protein is CASSLDRWETQYF. CDR3 nucleotides: TGTGCCAGCAGCTTAGATAGGTGGGAGACCCAGTACTTC.

This clone was seen a single time. The chain uses TRBV2 and TRBJ1-1; D perhaps matches TRBD1 (5 bases). Trimming took 5 bases from V and 3 from J, leaving 13 bases between them. The germline CDR1 and CDR2 sequences are SNHLY and FYNNEI. The CDR3 covers 14 residues. CDR3 DNA: TGTGCCAGCAGTCGCCTGGTAGGGGACACTGAAGCTTTCTTT. The encoded protein is CASSRLVGDTEAFF.

This clone has only one observation. V is TRBV27 and J is TRBJ2-2, with no clear D. Germline values: CDR1 MNHEY, CDR2 SMNVEV (reference sequence). V was clipped by 5 bases and J by 1 base, with 11 bases between them. This CDR3 has 15 amino acids. The CDR3: CASSPTRQNTGELFF. The CDR3 bases are TGTGCCAGCAGTCCTACTCGTCAGAACACCGGGGAGCTGTTTTTT.

V is TRBV5-6 and J is TRBJ2-2, with D perhaps being TRBD1 or TRBD2 (5 bases each). The CDR3 runs 16 residues. V lost 4 bases, J lost 3 bases, and 16 bases lay in between. Germline values: CDR1 SGHDT, CDR2 YYEEEE. This chain's CDR3 is CASSLLGRRHTGELFF. The CDR3, as DNA: TGTGCCAGCAGCCTGCTGGGACGGAGACACACCGGGGAGCTGTTTTTT.

CDR3 protein: CASSLSGGGRYGYTF. The CDR3 nucleotides read TGTGCCAGCAGCCTCTCAGGGGGGGGCCGCTATGGCTACACCTTC. The chain joins TRBV7-2 to TRBJ1-2; TRBD1 aligns across 7 bases. This CDR3 is 15 amino acids long. Trimming cost V 5 bases and J 4 bases; bases outside gene matches: 10. Germline CDR1 SGHTA, CDR2 FQGNSA.

This chain's CDR3 is CASSLETVEQYF. The CDR3 region has the DNA TGTGCCAGCAGCTTAGAGACAGTGGAGCAGTACTTC. This sequence joins TRBV7-9 and TRBJ2-7, with D perhaps TRBD1 (5 bases). Germline V gene sequence: CDR1 SEHNR, CDR2 FQNEAQ (reference sequence). The CDR3 has 12 residues. The V and J ends lost 1 base and 7 bases respectively, with 8 bases between them.

J is TRBJ1-4 and V is TRBV4-3, with a weak D call TRBD1 (5 bases). The CDR3 has 17 amino acids. Germline CDR1 reads LGHNA; CDR2 reads YSLEER. Between the trimmed V and J ends, which lost 1 base and 7 bases, there was a span of 19 bases. CDR3 bases: TGCGCCAGCAGCCAAGTCCTGGGGGGATCGGGTAGTGAAAAACTGTTTTTT. Amino acids: CASSQVLGGSGSEKLFF.

The chain carries TRBV25-1 and TRBJ1-2, with 7 bases matching TRBD1. Germline lookup yields CDR1 MGHDK and CDR2 SYGVNS. This CDR3 is built from 15 residues. V lost 5 bases to trimming and J lost 4 bases; unmatched junction nucleotides: 10. The CDR3 loop reads CASSTDRGTVYGYTF. The CDR3 DNA is TGTGCCAGCAGTACCGACAGAGGGACAGTCTATGGCTACACCTTC.

This chain connects TRBV16 to TRBJ2-7; 8 bases are shared with TRBD2. Germline CDR1 is KGHSY and CDR2 is FQNENV. V was clipped by 2 bases and J by 5 bases; unmatched bases: 11. The CDR3 extends over 16 amino acids. CDR3 nucleotide sequence: TGTGCCAGCAGCCAACCCCGAGTTAGCGGGAACGACGAGCAGTACTTC. This gives the protein CASSQPRVSGNDEQYF.

The rearrangement joins TRBV4-1 to TRBJ2-5; no firm D call. V lost 2 bases and J lost 7, with 17 bases in between. CDR1 and CDR2 (germline): MGHRA, YSYEKL. This CDR3 has 15 residues. The CDR3 protein is CASSQPRALRRTQYF. The CDR3 DNA is TGCGCCAGCAGCCAACCCCGAGCACTCCGAAGGACCCAGTACTTC.

The rearrangement links TRBV7-2 to TRBJ2-5; D assignment may be TRBD1 or TRBD2 (5 bases each). Trimming removed 0 bases from V and 7 bases from J, with 12 bases in between. The CDR3 spans 14 residues. CDR1 is SGHTA, CDR2 FQGNSA, per germline. The CDR3 reads CASSLAVFGGTQYF. Here the CDR3 DNA reads TGTGCCAGCAGCTTAGCGGTATTTGGGGGGACCCAGTACTTC.

The chain combines TRBV19 with TRBJ1-2; weak D call: TRBD1 (5 bases). Trimming removed 1 base from V and 8 bases from J, with 14 bases in between. From germline, CDR1 is LNHDA and CDR2 SQIVND (reference sequence). This CDR3 region has 14 residues. DNA for the CDR3: TGTGCCAGTAGTATAGGCGGGGGGACGAGCGGCTACACCTTC. This encodes CASSIGGGTSGYTF.

Concerning this clone itself: This sample also contains other DNA sequences that code for the same CDR3. V and J are TRBV18 and TRBJ2-3; TRBD2 matches at 7 bases. Germline trimming cut 3 bases from V and 0 bases from J; bases unmatched to any gene: 3. There are 15 residues in the CDR3. CDR1 and CDR2 from the germline V gene are KGHSH and LQKENI. The DNA for the CDR3 is TGTGCCAGCTCACCTCCTAGCGGTAGCACAGATACGCAGTATTTT. Its protein product is CASSPPSGSTDTQYF.

The chain recombines TRBV15 with TRBJ2-1, with 8 bases aligning to TRBD1. This CDR3 spans 15 amino acids. With 0 bases clipped from V and 7 bases from J, the junction kept 5 bases outside the gene matches. CDR1 is LNHNV and CDR2 is YYDKDF in the germline V gene (reference sequence). CDR3 coding DNA: TGTGCCACCAGCAGAGAGACAGGGGTAGGGAATGAGCAGTTCTTC. This codes for CATSRETGVGNEQFF.

The chain uses TRBV9 and TRBJ2-3, with unresolved D. The V end was cut by 4 bases, the J end by 2 bases, with 11 bases between. In germline, CDR1 is SGDLS, CDR2 YYNGEE. The CDR3 extends over 14 amino acids. CDR3 protein: CASSSSPLTDTQYF. In DNA form, the CDR3 reads TGTGCCAGCAGCTCGAGCCCCCTCACAGATACGCAGTATTTT.

The V call is TRBV4-2, the J call TRBJ2-1; 8 bases are a match to TRBD2. After removal of 1 base from V and 4 bases from J, the junction contained 6 bases not matched to a gene. CDR1 and CDR2 from the germline V gene are LGHNA and YNFKEQ. This CDR3 is 16 amino acids long. CDR3 nucleotides: TGTGCCAGCAGCCAAGGGGATAGCGGGATGTACAATGAGCAGTTCTTC. Translation gives CASSQGDSGMYNEQFF.

This chain connects TRBV25-1 to TRBJ2-7; D is possibly TRBD1 or TRBD2 (5 bases each). CDR1 and CDR2 from the germline V gene are MGHDK and SYGVNS. Trimming took 10 bases from V and 3 from J, leaving 10 bases between them. The CDR3 totals 11 residues. Written as DNA, the CDR3 is TGTGCCACGGGACGGGTCTACGAGCAGTACTTC. Translated: CATGRVYEQYF.

This clone was seen just once. The chain links TRBV4-1 to TRBJ2-3, with 7 nucleotides matching TRBD1. CDR3 size: 14 residues. Germline CDR1 reads MGHRA; CDR2 reads YSYEKL. V shed 8 bases, J shed 3 bases, and the junction held 8 bases outside the gene matches. Written as DNA, the CDR3 is TGCGCCAGCGCCGGGACAGTCGTTACAGATACGCAGTATTTT. The encoded protein is CASAGTVVTDTQYF.

The chain uses TRBV29-1 and TRBJ2-1; D unclear. V dropped 2 bases and J dropped 0 bases, with 11 bases sitting between them. The germline V gene encodes CDR1 SQVTM and CDR2 ANQGSEA. The CDR3 is 15 residues long. CDR3 region: CSVEHWVDSYNEQFF. The DNA for the CDR3 is TGCAGCGTTGAACACTGGGTGGACTCCTACAATGAGCAGTTCTTC.

The chain couples TRBV7-3 to TRBJ2-3; no clear D. The V and J ends lost 2 bases and 4 bases respectively, with 10 bases between them. Germline CDR1 reads SGHTA; CDR2 reads FQGTGA. This CDR3 spans 14 amino acids. The CDR3, as DNA: TGTGCCAGCAGCTTAGGTTTTCAGTCAGATACGCAGTATTTT. It encodes CASSLGFQSDTQYF.

This sequence joins TRBV7-9 and TRBJ1-1; 7 positions agree with TRBD1. Looked up from germline, CDR1 is SEHNR and CDR2 is FQNEAQ (reference sequence). There are 15 residues in the CDR3. V gave up 5 bases and J gave up 9 bases; unmatched junction bases: 15. The CDR3 DNA is TGTGCCAGCAGCATAGACAGGGCGATTCTTACAAAAGCTTTCTTT. Encoded protein: CASSIDRAILTKAFF.

This clone was counted between two and nine times. The chain has TRBV29-1 and TRBJ2-4; D may correspond to TRBD1 or TRBD2 (5 bases each). Germline V lookup: CDR1 SQVTM, CDR2 ANQGSEA. Trimming pared 7 bases from V and 1 base from J, leaving 11 bases between. CDR3 length: 13 residues. CDR3 region: CSEQRGAKNIQYF. The CDR3 region has the DNA TGCAGCGAACAGAGGGGCGCCAAAAACATTCAGTACTTC.

The chain links TRBV4-2 to TRBJ2-1, with 7 nucleotides matching TRBD2. With 0 bases clipped from V and 0 bases from J, the junction kept 8 bases outside the gene matches. Germline V gene lookup returns CDR1 LGHNA and CDR2 YNFKEQ. The CDR3 extends over 18 amino acids. The CDR3 loop reads CASSQDVGGLPSYNEQFF. The DNA for the CDR3 is TGTGCCAGCAGCCAAGATGTCGGGGGACTACCCTCCTACAATGAGCAGTTCTTC.

J is TRBJ1-2 and V is TRBV20-1, with unresolved D. Germline V gene lookup returns CDR1 DFQATT and CDR2 SNEGSKA (reference sequence). Between the trimmed V and J ends, which lost 5 bases and 3 bases, there was a span of 7 bases. The CDR3 length is 11 residues. The CDR3 nucleotides read TGCAGTGCTCTGCGGGACTATGGCTACACCTTC. Translation: CSALRDYGYTF.